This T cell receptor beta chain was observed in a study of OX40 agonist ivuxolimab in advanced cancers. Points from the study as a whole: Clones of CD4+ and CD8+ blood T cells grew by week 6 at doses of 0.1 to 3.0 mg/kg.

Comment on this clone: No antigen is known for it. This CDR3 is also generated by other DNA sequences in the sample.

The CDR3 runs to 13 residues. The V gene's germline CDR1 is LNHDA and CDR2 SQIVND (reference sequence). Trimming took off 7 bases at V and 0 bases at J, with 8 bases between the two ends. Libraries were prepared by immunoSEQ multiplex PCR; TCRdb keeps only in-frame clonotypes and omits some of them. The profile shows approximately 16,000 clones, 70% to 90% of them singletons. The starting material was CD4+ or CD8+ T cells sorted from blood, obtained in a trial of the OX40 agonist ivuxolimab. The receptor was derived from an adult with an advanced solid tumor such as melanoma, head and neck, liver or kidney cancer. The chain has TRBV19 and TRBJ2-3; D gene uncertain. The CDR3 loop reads CASKAYSTDTQYF. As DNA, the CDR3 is TGTGCCAGTAAGGCCTATAGCACAGATACGCAGTATTTT. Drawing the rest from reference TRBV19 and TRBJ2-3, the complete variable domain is DGGITQSPKYLFRKEGQNVTLSCEQNLNHDAMYWYRQDPGQGLRLIYYSQIVNDFQKGDIAEGYSVSREKKESFPLTVTSAQKNPTAFYLCASKAYSTDTQYFGPGTRLTVL.